A single sample is the source of the 9 T cell receptor beta chains below, sequenced in a study of shared clonotypes between healthy human individuals. The protocol was immunoSEQ multiplex PCR, while the TCRdb copy is restricted to in-frame clones and leaves out a portion. The sample consists of 2 million to 2.5 million clones, 93% of them appearing once. What was sequenced was naive CD4+ T cells from PBMCs. Stated subset: CD45RA+ positively selected. Receptors were obtained from a man aged 18 to 29 in good health. Some clones in this sample may be carry-over from other donors' samples.

Only a few counts were recorded for this clone. This chain connects TRBV2 to TRBJ1-5; D is ambiguous. Trimming cost V 9 bases and J 6 bases, with 15 bases left between them. The CDR3 runs 13 residues. Per germline, CDR1 SNHLY and CDR2 FYNNEI. CDR3 DNA sequence: TGTGCCAGTCACCAAGAACGGGCTCAGCCCCAGCATTTT. This sequence encodes CASHQERAQPQHF.

The chain combines TRBV30 with TRBJ2-5, with D possibly being TRBD1 or TRBD2 (5 bases each). CDR3 length: 14 amino acids. Germline lookup yields CDR1 GTSNPN and CDR2 SVGIG (reference sequence). Trimming pared 3 bases from V and 6 bases from J, leaving 17 bases between. CDR3 protein: CAWRGEPGPQTQYF. CDR3 sequence (DNA): TGTGCCTGGAGAGGGGAGCCCGGGCCACAGACCCAGTACTTC.

The V and J genes are TRBV7-9 and TRBJ2-1, with 15 nucleotides matching TRBD2. Trimming at V came to 1 base and at J to 8 bases, leaving 6 bases not matched to a gene. This CDR3 contains 17 residues. Germline values: CDR1 SEHNR, CDR2 FQNEAQ (reference sequence). CDR3 coding DNA: TGTGCCAGCAGCTTAGGGACTAGCGGGAGGGCAGGCTATGAGCAGTTCTTC. Its translation: CASSLGTSGRAGYEQFF.

The chain combines TRBV5-4 with TRBJ2-1; 9 bases match TRBD2. The trim removed 0 bases at V and 8 bases at J, leaving 6 bases unmatched. This CDR3 spans 15 amino acids. Per germline, CDR1 SGHNT and CDR2 YYREEE (reference sequence). Here the CDR3 reads CASSLGSGRTYEQFF. The CDR3 DNA is TGTGCCAGCAGCTTGGGAAGCGGGAGGACATATGAGCAGTTCTTC.

J is TRBJ1-4 and V is TRBV28, with TRBD1 matching 7 bases. Trimming removed 1 base from V and 7 bases from J; junction bases left unmatched: 9. The germline V gene encodes CDR1 MDHEN and CDR2 SYDVKM. This CDR3 is built from 16 residues. DNA for the CDR3: TGTGCCAGCAGTTTATTAAGGACAGGAGGAACTGAAAAACTGTTTTTT. Amino acid sequence: CASSLLRTGGTEKLFF.

As to this clone: This same CDR3 is encoded by further DNA sequences in the sample. V and J are TRBV5-1 and TRBJ1-1; D unresolved. Germline V lookup: CDR1 SGHRS, CDR2 YFSETQ. V lost 2 bases to trimming and J lost 0 bases, with 8 bases between them. This CDR3 is 14 amino acids long. CDR3 in amino acids: CASSLDGLNTEAFF. For the CDR3, the DNA is TGCGCCAGCAGCTTAGACGGCTTGAACACTGAAGCTTTCTTT.

The chain combines TRBV11-2 with TRBJ2-6; D remains unclear. The CDR3 consists of 18 residues. Per the germline V gene, CDR1 is SGHAT and CDR2 is FQNNGV. Trimming pared 5 bases from V and 0 bases from J, leaving 17 bases between. CDR3 region: CASSAPDGRTSGANVLTF. CDR3 nucleotides: TGTGCCAGCAGCGCACCAGACGGACGGACCTCTGGGGCCAACGTCCTGACTTTC.

The rearrangement joins TRBV6-1 to TRBJ1-5; D is unresolved. V was shortened by 6 bases and J by 0 bases, with 15 bases between the two germline ends. This CDR3 spans 16 amino acids. Germline V gene lookup returns CDR1 MNHNS and CDR2 SASEGT. This chain's CDR3 is CASSEPSGSSNQPQHF. CDR3 in DNA: TGTGCCAGCAGCGAACCGTCGGGGAGTAGCAATCAGCCCCAGCATTTT.

This clone turned up a few times. This chain connects TRBV29-1 to TRBJ1-1; D call uncertain. The germline gives CDR1 SQVTM, CDR2 ANQGSEA. This CDR3 comprises 11 residues. The V gene lost 6 bases and the J gene lost 1 base, with 6 bases spanning the gap. The CDR3 region is CSVRQNTEAFF. CDR3 coding DNA: TGCAGCGTCCGGCAGAACACTGAAGCTTTCTTT.